This T cell receptor beta chain was obtained from a study of blood T cells in healthy people across ages. Overall study results and limits: TCR beta diversity per million T cells fell roughly linearly with age.

The V end lost 6 bases, the J end lost 7 bases, and 13 bases lay between the germline ends. CDR3 length equals 12 residues. Donors were healthy Caucasian individuals from Russia aged about 6 to 100. A second PCR of roughly 7 to 11 cycles used a sample-barcoded 5' primer and a J-beta primer mix. TCRdb used MiXCR to reprocess the 5' RACE reads, holding one entry per CDR3 protein. The data contain roughly 1.9 million distinct CDR3 sequences, about two fifths of them seen just once; the ten biggest clones take up under 25%. As for this clonotype: The antigen is unknown.

The J gene is TRBJ2-7, the V gene TRBV12-3 or TRBV12-4; no clear D gene. Sequencing input: blood. This receptor was taken from a human donor in good health. The CDR3 reads CASSPDGWEQYF. In nucleotides, the CDR3 is TGTGCCAGCAGCCCCGATGGTTGGGAGCAGTACTTC.